This is a list of T cell receptor beta chains from one sample in a study of blood T cell repertoires in COVID-19. TCRdb keeps only in-frame clones here, not all; method: immunoSEQ multiplex PCR. The table has tens of thousands of clones, about 89% seen once; the top ten hold under 3.5%. The sequenced sample was peripheral blood. The receptors derive from a woman in her 70s with acute or convalescent COVID-19. Each CDR3 is given with its conserved first and last residue. Each record gives: J gene, V gene, clone size, D gene, CDR3 protein. A D gene is named only where the DNA matches it firmly. Expanded clones are given a class, and other clones once, few, many or no size at all.

>TRBJ2-5|TRBV19|once|TRBD1
CATSRDRGETQYF
>TRBJ2-5|TRBV7-2|.|TRBD2
CASKLGLLQETQYF
>TRBJ2-1|TRBV3-1/TRBV3-2|few|TRBD2
CASSHLGGTSGNEQFF
>TRBJ2-5|TRBV30|.|.
CAWSAGGQETQYF
>TRBJ1-1|TRBV18|.|.
CASSPGQGNTEAFF
>TRBJ1-4|TRBV6-5|.|.
CASSYSEILANEKLFF
>TRBJ2-1|TRBV6-5|.|.
CASSYQTPDRNEQFF
>TRBJ1-3|TRBV18|.|TRBD1
CASSPGTVSGNTIYF
>TRBJ2-1|TRBV10-3|.|TRBD2
CAISGFSGSGQQFF
>TRBJ2-2|TRBV6-2/TRBV6-3|.|.
CASSYSARRHGSGELFF
>TRBJ1-2|TRBV12-3/TRBV12-4|.|.
CASSLGGGWGYTF
>TRBJ1-1|TRBV19|.|.
CASKGGANTEAFF
>TRBJ1-2|TRBV5-1|.|TRBD1
CASSLAGTGGFGYTF
>TRBJ2-5|TRBV11-1|once|.
CASSYERGQETQYF
>TRBJ1-2|TRBV6-4|.|.
CASRGNDSPYGYTF
>TRBJ1-5|TRBV6-1|.|.
CASSEWRRDQPQHF
>TRBJ1-1|TRBV2|.|TRBD1
CASSRQGTEAFF
>TRBJ1-6|TRBV5-1|.|TRBD1
CASSFTPGQGALTGSPLHF
>TRBJ2-1|TRBV30|.|.
CAWSARHYNEQFF
>TRBJ2-3|TRBV24-1|.|TRBD1
CATSEPPGTGSDTQYF
>TRBJ2-1|TRBV5-1|.|TRBD2
CASSSTSGGPNEQFF
>TRBJ1-1|TRBV28|hyperexpanded|TRBD1
CASSPAGQGLGEAFF
>TRBJ1-5|TRBV28|few|.
CASSGGTDVYSNQPQHF
>TRBJ2-1|TRBV28|.|TRBD2
CASSRSSGRAVEQFF
>TRBJ1-1|TRBV9|.|TRBD1
CASSRRQGLKTEAFF
>TRBJ2-3|TRBV5-1|.|TRBD1
CASSPSRDRSTLTQYF
>TRBJ2-1|TRBV6-5|.|.
CASSYSGGSYNEQFF